Listed below are T cell receptor beta chains from one sample, sequenced in a study of T cells in Graves' hyperthyroidism and ophthalmopathy. From the multiplex PCR reads, TCRdb called clonotypes with MiXCR, one entry per CDR3 protein. Counted here are over 700,000 distinct CDR3 sequences, about 19% occurring once; the ten biggest clones make up approximately 16%. The source material was blood. These receptors all stem from a woman between 50 and 59 years old with Graves' hyperthyroidism that later progressed to Graves' ophthalmopathy. Each CDR3 is given with its conserved first and last residue. A D gene is named only where the DNA matches it firmly. Size tells how often a clone was seen (once, few, many) or the class of an expanded clone, and some rows leave it out.

d_call clone_size j_call v_call cdr3_aa cdr3_nt
. . TRBJ2-4 TRBV20-1 CSASQSYDIQYF TGCAGTGCTAGTCAGAGCTATGACATTCAGTACTTC
. . TRBJ2-3 TRBV7-9 CASNSLRTASTDTQYF TGTGCCAGCAACTCCCTAAGGACAGCAAGCACAGATACGCAGTATTTT
TRBD2 many TRBJ2-1 TRBV20-1 CSARDGLVPYNEQFF TGCAGTGCTAGAGACGGACTAGTCCCCTACAATGAGCAGTTCTTC
. many TRBJ1-2 TRBV7-2 CASVPRGSNYGYTF TGTGCCAGCGTACCAAGGGGATCTAACTATGGCTACACCTTC
TRBD2 . TRBJ2-7 TRBV30 CALGGGLYEQYF TGTGCGCTCGGGGGGGGCCTGTACGAGCAGTACTTC
. . TRBJ1-3 TRBV13 CASSLDFRGDTSHSGNTIYF TGTGCCAGCAGCTTAGATTTCAGGGGCGATACCTCTCACTCTGGAAACACCATATATTTT
TRBD2 many TRBJ2-1 TRBV5-1 CASSSKDAGESYNEQFF TGCGCCAGCAGCTCAAAAGATGCGGGGGAGTCCTACAATGAGCAGTTCTTC
. few TRBJ1-2 TRBV7-2 CASSLVVGYTF TGTGCCAGCAGCTTGGTGGTAGGCTACACCTTC
. many TRBJ2-7 TRBV27 CASSALQGPFRYEQYF TGTGCCAGCAGTGCCTTGCAGGGACCTTTTCGCTACGAGCAGTACTTC
. . TRBJ1-5 TRBV19 CASCLTDGISNQPQHF TGTGCCAGTTGCTTGACTGATGGGATTAGCAATCAGCCCCAGCATTTT
. once TRBJ2-1 TRBV6-2/TRBV6-3 CASSHGAGMVEQFF TGTGCCAGCAGCCACGGGGCGGGTATGGTTGAGCAGTTCTTC
TRBD1 . TRBJ2-3 TRBV6-4 CASSKTGTGWAPFTDTQYF TGTGCCAGCAGCAAAACCGGGACAGGGTGGGCCCCCTTCACAGATACGCAGTATTTT
TRBD1 . TRBJ1-1 TRBV15 CATSRDRANTEAFF TGTGCCACCAGCCGGGACAGGGCAAACACTGAAGCTTTCTTT
TRBD2 once TRBJ2-1 TRBV5-1 CASSVSGTRPDNEQFF TGCGCCAGCAGCGTCTCCGGGACTAGACCTGACAATGAGCAGTTCTTC
TRBD1 . TRBJ2-1 TRBV3-1 CASSIAGTGDYNEQFF TGTGCCAGCAGCATTGCCGGGACAGGGGACTACAATGAGCAGTTCTTC
. few TRBJ1-3 TRBV30 CAWSVLGGFAGNTIYF TGTGCCTGGAGTGTACTCGGGGGGTTTGCTGGAAACACCATATATTTT
TRBD1 . TRBJ1-1 TRBV3-1 CASSHPNSRTGARVNTEAFF TGTGCCAGCAGCCATCCTAATAGCCGGACAGGGGCGCGGGTGAACACTGAAGCTTTCTTT
. few TRBJ1-1 TRBV20-1 CSVVFSTEAFF TGCAGTGTCGTTTTTAGCACTGAAGCTTTCTTT